A selection of T cell receptor beta chains follows, all from one sample in a study of T cell responses to AZD1222 COVID-19 vaccine. The data were produced by immunoSEQ multiplex PCR, yet TCRdb's version contains in-frame clones alone and is incomplete. The sample holds about 150,000 clones, about 92% seen once. The input for sequencing was peripheral blood, taken 28 days after the second AZD1222 dose. The receptors were gathered from an adult who received the AZD1222 COVID-19 vaccine. Each CDR3 is given with its conserved first and last residue. A D gene is named only where the DNA matches it firmly. Only part of the rows carry a size: once, few, many, or a class if the clone is expanded.

>TRBJ2-3|15|TRBV5-8|.|.
TGTGCCAGCAGCCCTCGGGCGGCCGCTCGTGCTACGCAGTATTTT
CASSPRAAARATQYF
>TRBJ1-3|13|TRBV19|.|.
TGTGCCACCCCGGACAGCTCTGGAAACACCATATATTTT
CATPDSSGNTIYF
>TRBJ2-7|15|TRBV5-5|.|once
TGTGCCAGCAGCTTGGGGAGGGACGCACTCTACGAGCAGTACTTC
CASSLGRDALYEQYF
>TRBJ2-7|16|TRBV21-1|.|.
TGTGCCAGCAGCGGGAGGACTAGCGGGTTATCCTACGAGCAGTACTTC
CASSGRTSGLSYEQYF
>TRBJ1-2|13|TRBV5-1|TRBD1|once
TGCGCCAGCAGGACCACAGGGGGGGATGGCTACACCTTC
CASRTTGGDGYTF
>TRBJ1-3|13|TRBV2|.|once
TGTGCCAGCAGTGTAACAGGCGGAAACACCATATATTTT
CASSVTGGNTIYF
>TRBJ1-5|17|TRBV18|TRBD1|.
TGTGCCAGCTCACCAGTAACAGGGGGATGGAGCAATCAGCCCCAGCATTTT
CASSPVTGGWSNQPQHF
>TRBJ1-2|14|TRBV5-6|.|.
TGTGCCAGCAGCTTGAAGAACGTTAACTATGGCTACACCTTC
CASSLKNVNYGYTF
>TRBJ1-1|14|TRBV27|.|.
TGTGCCAGCAGTTTACAGGGAAGGAACACTGAAGCTTTCTTT
CASSLQGRNTEAFF
>TRBJ2-7|15|TRBV13|.|.
TGTGCCAGCAGCTTAGGATCTGGGGGAAGCTACGAGCAGTACTTC
CASSLGSGGSYEQYF
>TRBJ1-5|14|TRBV19|TRBD1|.
TGTGCCAGTAGTATCCGGACAGGGGCTCAGCCCCAGCATTTT
CASSIRTGAQPQHF
>TRBJ2-5|11|TRBV11-3|.|.
TGTGCCAGCAGCCTTACCGAGACCCAGTACTTC
CASSLTETQYF
>TRBJ2-1|17|TRBV5-1|TRBD2|.
TGCGCCAGCAGCAGGGAACTAGCGGGAGGGCCTCGGAATGAGCAGTTCTTC
CASSRELAGGPRNEQFF
>TRBJ1-5|16|TRBV2|TRBD1|.
TGTGCCAGCAGTTTCGTCGAGGGGGCGGGCAATCAGCCCCAGCATTTT
CASSFVEGAGNQPQHF
>TRBJ2-7|15|TRBV25-1|.|.
TGTGCCAGCAGTGAATCCCCCCGCGGAGGGTACGAGCAGTACTTC
CASSESPRGGYEQYF
>TRBJ2-2|16|TRBV5-6|TRBD2|.
TGTGCCAGCAGCTCCGGTCGAGCGGGGTACGTCGGGGAGCTGTTTTTT
CASSSGRAGYVGELFF
>TRBJ2-6|18|TRBV6-2/TRBV6-3|.|once
TGTGCCAGCAGTAGGCGGACACAACCGCCCTCTGGGGCCAACGTCCTGACTTTC
CASSRRTQPPSGANVLTF
>TRBJ1-1|16|TRBV6-1|.|.
TGTGCCAGCAGTGGATGGGGAAGGGTAGCGGACACTGAAGCTTTCTTT
CASSGWGRVADTEAFF
>TRBJ2-4|13|TRBV10-3|TRBD1|.
TGTGCCATCAGTGAGACCGGGACAGTTGGGATGGACTTC
CAISETGTVGMDF
>TRBJ1-2|16|TRBV28|TRBD1|.
TGTGCCAGCAGTCCGGGAGGGGGCCGGTTTAGCTATGGCTACACCTTC
CASSPGGGRFSYGYTF
>TRBJ2-7|19|TRBV6-2/TRBV6-3|TRBD2|.
TGTGCCAGCAGTTACTCTCCCCGGACTAGCGGGTGGGATGGCTACGAGCAGTACTTC
CASSYSPRTSGWDGYEQYF
>TRBJ1-2|13|TRBV10-2|.|few
TGCGCCAGCAGTGACACTCCCCACTATGGCTACACCTTC
CASSDTPHYGYTF
>TRBJ2-3|13|TRBV5-4|.|.
TGTGCCAGCAGCTTCGGTGGGGAGGATACGCAGTATTTT
CASSFGGEDTQYF
>TRBJ2-1|14|TRBV27|.|.
TGTGCCAGCAGTTTATTTGAGACTAGCAATGAGCAGTTCTTC
CASSLFETSNEQFF
>TRBJ1-2|14|TRBV11-3|TRBD1|.
TGTGCCAGCAGCGCCGGGACAGGGACCCGTGGCTACACCTTC
CASSAGTGTRGYTF
>TRBJ1-5|13|TRBV30|.|.
TGTGCCTGGAGTTCACAGGGAAACCAGCCCCAGCATTTT
CAWSSQGNQPQHF
>TRBJ2-7|12|TRBV30|.|.
TGTGCCTGGAGCGCCTTCTTGCACGAGCAGTACTTC
CAWSAFLHEQYF
>TRBJ1-2|14|TRBV28|.|.
TGTGCCAGCAGTCGCACAAAGGTGCTCTATGGCTACACCTTC
CASSRTKVLYGYTF
>TRBJ2-5|14|TRBV18|.|.
TGTGCCAGCTCACCTACGGCAGACCAAGAGACCCAGTACTTC
CASSPTADQETQYF
>TRBJ2-7|14|TRBV7-2|TRBD2|.
TGTGCCAGCAGCTCACTAGCGCTTCCCTACGAGCAGTACTTC
CASSSLALPYEQYF
>TRBJ2-3|16|TRBV27|TRBD1|.
TGTGCCAGCAGTTTCTTGACAGGGGGACGCACAGATACGCAGTATTTT
CASSFLTGGRTDTQYF
>TRBJ2-7|13|TRBV6-5|.|.
TGTGCCAGCAGTTTGACAGACCGTGCCGAGCAGTACTTC
CASSLTDRAEQYF
>TRBJ1-2|18|TRBV2|TRBD1|.
TGTGCCAGCAGGAGGGATACCGGGACAGGGAGTCTAAAGGATGGCTACACCTTC
CASRRDTGTGSLKDGYTF
>TRBJ2-7|13|TRBV27|.|.
TGTGCCAGCAGTTTACAAGGACAGAAGGGGCAGTACTTC
CASSLQGQKGQYF
>TRBJ2-7|14|TRBV3-1/TRBV3-2|TRBD2|.
TGTGCCAGCAGCCCAGGGACTAGTCTGGGCGAGCAGTACTTC
CASSPGTSLGEQYF
>TRBJ2-2|15|TRBV9|TRBD2|.
TGTGCCAGCAGCGTAGAAGCGGGACCAACCGGGGAGCTGTTTTTT
CASSVEAGPTGELFF
>TRBJ2-1|15|TRBV5-1|.|once
TGCGCCAGCAGCTTTTCCAAGCAGAGTGTAAATGAGCAGTTCTTC
CASSFSKQSVNEQFF
>TRBJ1-2|12|TRBV19|.|.
TGTGCCAGTACTCAGGGCGACTATGGCTACACCTTC
CASTQGDYGYTF
>TRBJ2-7|14|TRBV4-3|.|.
TGCGCCAGCAGCCAAGATCCTAGCGACTACGAGCAGTACTTC
CASSQDPSDYEQYF
>TRBJ1-5|15|TRBV18|.|.
TGTGCCAGCTCACCTCCCGGACCACAGAATCAGCCCCAGCATTTT
CASSPPGPQNQPQHF
>TRBJ2-1|15|TRBV27|.|.
TGTGCCAGCTCCAAGGGGCCCTCCCAAGGGAATGAGCAGTTCTTC
CASSKGPSQGNEQFF
>TRBJ1-5|17|TRBV4-1|.|.
TGCGCCAGCAGCCACCGAATGCAGGGAAGAGGAGATCAGCCCCAGCATTTT
CASSHRMQGRGDQPQHF
>TRBJ2-3|13|TRBV19|.|.
TGTGCCAGTAGTATAGTTGGCACAGATACGCAGTATTTT
CASSIVGTDTQYF
>TRBJ2-1|15|TRBV10-1|TRBD2|.
TGCGCCAGCAGTAAACGGGAGGGCCTTGATAGTGAGCAGTTCTTC
CASSKREGLDSEQFF
>TRBJ2-7|11|TRBV18|.|.
TGTGCCAGCTCACCCGCCTACGAGCAGTACTTC
CASSPAYEQYF
>TRBJ1-2|14|TRBV2|.|.
TGTGCCAGCAGCGAAACTACCCAGGGGAGCGGCTACACCTTC
CASSETTQGSGYTF
>TRBJ2-7|13|TRBV29-1|TRBD2|.
TGCAGCGTTGGGGCGGGAGGAACCTACGAGCAGTACTTC
CSVGAGGTYEQYF
>TRBJ2-5|15|TRBV19|.|.
TGTGCCAGTAGTCCCACAGGGTTAGGGCTAGAGACCCAGTACTTC
CASSPTGLGLETQYF
>TRBJ1-1|13|TRBV5-4|TRBD1|.
TGTGCCAGCAGCAGCGACCGACAGGGCGAAGCTTTCTTT
CASSSDRQGEAFF
>TRBJ2-1|15|TRBV6-5|.|.
TGTGCCAGCAGACTCCTTTGGACGGGTAATGATGAGCAGTTCTTC
CASRLLWTGNDEQFF
>TRBJ2-7|15|TRBV2|TRBD2|.
TGTGCCAGCAGACGAGAGCGGGAGGACCTCTACGAGCAGTACTTC
CASRREREDLYEQYF
>TRBJ2-7|17|TRBV27|TRBD2|.
TGTGCCAGCAGTTCCGGGACTAGCGGGAGGGCCCGGTACGAGCAGTACTTC
CASSSGTSGRARYEQYF
>TRBJ1-1|15|TRBV28|.|.
TGTGCCAGCAGTTCCCCCGCAGGGCAGGGCACTGAAGCTTTCTTT
CASSSPAGQGTEAFF
>TRBJ1-4|14|TRBV3-1/TRBV3-2|TRBD1|.
TGTGCCAGCAGCCCCATAACAGGGGATGAAAAACTGTTTTTT
CASSPITGDEKLFF
>TRBJ2-5|15|TRBV5-6|TRBD1|.
TGTGCCAGCAGCTTCTCCCCGGCCCCAGGGGGGACCCAGTACTTC
CASSFSPAPGGTQYF
>TRBJ1-2|16|TRBV5-5|.|.
TGTGCCAGCAGCTCATTGGGTATAGGCGGCAACTATGGCTACACCTTC
CASSSLGIGGNYGYTF
>TRBJ1-1|14|TRBV3-1/TRBV3-2|.|.
TGTGCCAGCAGCCAAGATGAGGCGAAGCCGGAAGCTTTCTTT
CASSQDEAKPEAFF
>TRBJ2-5|14|TRBV18|.|.
TGTGCCAGCTCACAAAGAGATGGGCAAGAGACCCAGTACTTC
CASSQRDGQETQYF
>TRBJ2-1|15|TRBV9|TRBD2|few
TGTGCCAGCAGCGTAGCACTAGCGGGAGTCAATGAGCAGTTCTTC
CASSVALAGVNEQFF
>TRBJ2-2|14|TRBV24-1|.|.
TGTGCCACCAGTGGCACCGTGAACACCGGGGAGCTGTTTTTT
CATSGTVNTGELFF